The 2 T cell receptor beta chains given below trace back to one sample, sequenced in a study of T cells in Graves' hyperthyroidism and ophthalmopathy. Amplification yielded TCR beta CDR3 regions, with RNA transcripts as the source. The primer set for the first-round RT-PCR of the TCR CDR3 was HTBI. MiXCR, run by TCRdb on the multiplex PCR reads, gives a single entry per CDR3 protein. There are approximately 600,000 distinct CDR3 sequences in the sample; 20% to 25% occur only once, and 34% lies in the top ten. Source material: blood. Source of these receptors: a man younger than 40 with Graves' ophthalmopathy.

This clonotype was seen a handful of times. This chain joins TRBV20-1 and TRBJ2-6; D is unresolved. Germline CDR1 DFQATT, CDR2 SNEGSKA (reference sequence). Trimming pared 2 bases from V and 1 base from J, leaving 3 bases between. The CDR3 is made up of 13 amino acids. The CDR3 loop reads CSARHSGANVLTF. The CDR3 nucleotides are TGCAGTGCTAGACATTCTGGGGCCAACGTCCTGACTTTC.

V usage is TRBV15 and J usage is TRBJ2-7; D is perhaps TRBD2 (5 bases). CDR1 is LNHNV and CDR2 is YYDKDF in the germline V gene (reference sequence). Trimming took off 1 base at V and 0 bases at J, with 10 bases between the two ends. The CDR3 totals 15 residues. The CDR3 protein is CATSRGTEGSYEQYF. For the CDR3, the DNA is TGTGCCACCAGCAGAGGGACCGAGGGCTCCTACGAGCAGTACTTC. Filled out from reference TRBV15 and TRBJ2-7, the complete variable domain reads DAMVIQNPRYQVTQFGKPVTLSCSQTLNHNVMYWYQQKSSQAPKLLFHYYDKDFNNEADTPDNFQSRRPNTSFCFLDIRSPGLGDTAMYLCATSRGTEGSYEQYFGPGTRLTVT.